The source of this TCR beta chain is a study of tumor-infiltrating lymphocytes in oesophageal squamous cell carcinoma. This clonotype was counted at least ten times. This may come from a read error, since a much larger clone is one base off. TCRdb processed the PCR reads anew with MiXCR; each CDR3 protein has one entry. In the table there are fewer than 15,000 distinct CDR3 sequences, about half of which are singletons. CDR3 length equals 13 residues. Germline assignment: CDR1 MNHNS and CDR2 SASEGT. Germline trimming cut 4 bases from V and 10 bases from J; bases unmatched to any gene: 7. The sequenced material came from blood. The sequence came from a female donor with esophageal squamous cell carcinoma. The rearrangement links TRBV6-1 to TRBJ2-1; 7 nucleotides agree with TRBD1. CDR3 amino acids: CASSADRAGEQFF. CDR3 nucleotides: TGTGCCAGCAGTGCCGACAGGGCCGGCGAGCAGTTCTTC.